This T cell receptor beta chain was retrieved from a study of cytomegalovirus exposure and HLA in healthy donors. Whole-study results and caveats: Most sequenced TCRs were rare (though some public TCRs occurred in many donors). As confirmed in vitro, three CMV-associated chains were specific for CMV antigens. For cytomegalovirus status, the classifier reportedly gave diagnoses with high specificity and sensitivity.

Regarding this clone: Its matching antigen is unknown.

The CDR3 is 13 residues long. Per germline, CDR1 ENHRY and CDR2 SYGVKD. Trimming took 8 bases from V and 0 from J, leaving 7 bases between them. Measured with immunoSEQ multiplex PCR; TCRdb has only the in-frame clones, and not every one. The sample records 150,000 to 180,000 clones, about 86% being singletons. The donors formed part of the approximately 120-subject validation cohort, distinct from the roughly 730-subject first cohort. This receptor was obtained from a human donor in good health. Sequencing was carried out using PBMCs. The chain recombines TRBV10-3 with TRBJ2-2; D perhaps matches TRBD2 (5 bases). The CDR3 protein is CAIEGANTGELFF. In DNA form, the CDR3 reads TGTGCCATCGAGGGAGCGAACACCGGGGAGCTGTTTTTT.